This TCR beta chain was obtained from a study of blood T cell repertoires in COVID-19. For the study at large: COVID-19 samples collected from the United States, Italy and Spain covered acute and convalescent phases. Sources were T cells, B-cell-depleted T cells, or PBMCs; the material itself was cDNA or gDNA.

As processed by the authors: Amplification of reference gene primers provided the estimated nucleated cell counts. This table comes from immunoSEQ multiplex PCR, and its TCRdb copy is limited to in-frame clones, with some not included. D and trimming were read from the DNA, whereas the V and J calls and clone size are those reported in that table. The sample carries 100,000 to 150,000 clones, around 85% recorded once. The germline V gene encodes CDR1 SGHTA and CDR2 FQGTGA. Trimming at V came to 2 bases and at J to 4 bases, leaving 2 bases not matched to a gene. CDR3 length: 14 amino acids. Material for sequencing was peripheral blood. This TCR was sampled from a woman in her 50s with acute or convalescent COVID-19. The chain couples TRBV7-3 to TRBJ2-1, with TRBD2 identical over 7 bases. CDR3 DNA: TGTGCCAGCAGCTTAGCGGGGGAATACAATGAGCAGTTCTTC. Translated: CASSLAGEYNEQFF.